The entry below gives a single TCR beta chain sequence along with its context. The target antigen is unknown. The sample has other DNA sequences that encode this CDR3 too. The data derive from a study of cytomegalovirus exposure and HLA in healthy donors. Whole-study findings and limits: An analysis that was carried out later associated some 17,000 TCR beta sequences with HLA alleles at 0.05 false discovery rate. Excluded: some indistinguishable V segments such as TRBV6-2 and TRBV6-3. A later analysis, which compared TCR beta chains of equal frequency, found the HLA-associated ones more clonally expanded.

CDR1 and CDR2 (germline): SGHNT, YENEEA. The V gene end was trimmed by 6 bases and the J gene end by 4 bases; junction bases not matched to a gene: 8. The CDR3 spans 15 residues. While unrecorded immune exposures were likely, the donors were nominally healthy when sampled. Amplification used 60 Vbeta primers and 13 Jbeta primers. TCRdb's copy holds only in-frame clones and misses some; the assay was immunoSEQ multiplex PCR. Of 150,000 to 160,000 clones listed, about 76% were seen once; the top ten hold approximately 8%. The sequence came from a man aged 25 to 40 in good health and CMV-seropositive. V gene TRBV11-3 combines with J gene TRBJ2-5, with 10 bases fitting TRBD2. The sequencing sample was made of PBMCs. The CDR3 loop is CASSRTSGALETQYF. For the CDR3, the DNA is TGTGCCAGCAGTCGGACTAGCGGAGCCCTAGAGACCCAGTACTTC.